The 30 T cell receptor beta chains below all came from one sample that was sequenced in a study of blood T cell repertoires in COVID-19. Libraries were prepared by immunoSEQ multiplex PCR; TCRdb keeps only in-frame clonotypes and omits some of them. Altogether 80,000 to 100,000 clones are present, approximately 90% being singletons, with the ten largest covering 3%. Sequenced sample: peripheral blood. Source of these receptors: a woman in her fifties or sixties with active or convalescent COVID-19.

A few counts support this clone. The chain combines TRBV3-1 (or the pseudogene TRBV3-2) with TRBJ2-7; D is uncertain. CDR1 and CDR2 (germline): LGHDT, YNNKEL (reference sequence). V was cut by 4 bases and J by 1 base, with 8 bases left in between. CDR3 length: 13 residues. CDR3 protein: CASSPDNSYEQYF. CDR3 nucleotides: TGTGCCAGCAGCCCAGACAATTCCTACGAGCAGTACTTC.

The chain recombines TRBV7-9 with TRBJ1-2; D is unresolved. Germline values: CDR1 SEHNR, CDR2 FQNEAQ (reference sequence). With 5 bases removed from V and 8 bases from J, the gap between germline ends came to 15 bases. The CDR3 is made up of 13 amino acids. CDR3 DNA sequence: TGTGCCAGCAGCCTAGGCGGGTACGGGGGCTACACCTTC. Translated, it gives CASSLGGYGGYTF.

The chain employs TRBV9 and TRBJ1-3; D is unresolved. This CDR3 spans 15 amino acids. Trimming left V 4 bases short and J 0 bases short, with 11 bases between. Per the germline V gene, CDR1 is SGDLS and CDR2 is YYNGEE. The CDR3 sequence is CASSPRLISGNTIYF. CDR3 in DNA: TGTGCCAGCAGCCCTCGACTGATCTCTGGAAACACCATATATTTT.

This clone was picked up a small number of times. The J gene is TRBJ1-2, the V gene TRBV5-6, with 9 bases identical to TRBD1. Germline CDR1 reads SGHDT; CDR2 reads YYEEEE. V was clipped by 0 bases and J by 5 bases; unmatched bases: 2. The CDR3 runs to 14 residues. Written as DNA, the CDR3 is TGTGCCAGCAGCTTGGGTGGACAGGGGTATGGCTACACCTTC. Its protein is CASSLGGQGYGYTF.

This chain's CDR3 is CASSLARTGRGYTF. The CDR3, as DNA: TGTGCCAGCAGCTTGGCCCGGACAGGGAGAGGCTACACCTTC. The chain employs TRBV5-8 and TRBJ1-2; 8 bases align to TRBD1. The CDR3 loop spans 14 amino acids. After removal of 0 bases from V and 8 bases from J, the junction contained 6 bases not matched to a gene. Germline-derived CDR1 and CDR2 are SGHTS and YDEGEE.

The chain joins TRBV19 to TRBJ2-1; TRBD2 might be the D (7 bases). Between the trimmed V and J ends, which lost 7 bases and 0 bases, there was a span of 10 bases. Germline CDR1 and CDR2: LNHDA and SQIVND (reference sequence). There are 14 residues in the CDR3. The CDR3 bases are TGTGCCAGTAATAGGGGGGGCTCCTACAATGAGCAGTTCTTC. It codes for CASNRGGSYNEQFF.

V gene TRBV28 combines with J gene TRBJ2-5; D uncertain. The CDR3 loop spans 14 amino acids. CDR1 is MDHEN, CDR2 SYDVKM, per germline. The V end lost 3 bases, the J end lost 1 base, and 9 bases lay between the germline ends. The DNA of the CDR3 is TGTGCCAGCAGTTTTCGGTTGTCCCAAGAGACCCAGTACTTC. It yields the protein CASSFRLSQETQYF. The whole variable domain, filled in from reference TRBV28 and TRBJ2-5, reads DVKVTQSSRYLVKRTGEKVFLECVQDMDHENMFWYRQDPGLGLRLIYFSYDVKMKEKGDIPEGYSVSREKKERFSLILESASTNQTSMYLCASSFRLSQETQYFGPGTRLLVL.

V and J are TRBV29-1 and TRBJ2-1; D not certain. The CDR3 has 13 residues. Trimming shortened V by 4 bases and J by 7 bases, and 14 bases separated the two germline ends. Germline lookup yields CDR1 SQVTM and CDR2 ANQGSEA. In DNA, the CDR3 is TGCAGCGTTGGGGCCCCAGACACGAATGAGCAGTTCTTC. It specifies CSVGAPDTNEQFF.

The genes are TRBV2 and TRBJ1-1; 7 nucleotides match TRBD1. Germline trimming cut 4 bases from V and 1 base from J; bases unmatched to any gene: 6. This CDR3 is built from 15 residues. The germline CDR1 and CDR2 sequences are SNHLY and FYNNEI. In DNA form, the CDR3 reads TGTGCCAGCAGTGTGGAGGGGGCGACGAACACTGAAGCTTTCTTT. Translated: CASSVEGATNTEAFF.

The CDR3 spells CASRTGGSSYNSPLHF. The CDR3 coding sequence is TGTGCCAGCAGAACAGGGGGCAGCTCCTATAATTCACCCCTCCACTTT. The V call is TRBV2, the J call TRBJ1-6; 9 bases agree with TRBD1. The V and J ends lost 6 bases and 0 bases, in that order; junction bases with no gene match: 3. Germline V gene lookup returns CDR1 SNHLY and CDR2 FYNNEI. The CDR3 sequence is 16 residues long. The full variable domain, completed using reference TRBV2 and TRBJ1-6, is EPEVTQTPSHQVTQMGQEVILRCVPISNHLYFYWYRQILGQKVEFLVSFYNNEISEKSEIFDDQFSVERPDGSNFTLKIRSTKLEDSAMYFCASRTGGSSYNSPLHFGNGTRLTVT.

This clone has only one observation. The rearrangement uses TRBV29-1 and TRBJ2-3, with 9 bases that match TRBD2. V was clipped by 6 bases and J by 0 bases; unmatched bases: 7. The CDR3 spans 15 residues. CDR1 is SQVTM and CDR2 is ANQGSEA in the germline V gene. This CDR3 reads CSVWTSAASTDTQYF. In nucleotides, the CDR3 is TGCAGCGTGTGGACTAGCGCAGCTAGCACAGATACGCAGTATTTT.

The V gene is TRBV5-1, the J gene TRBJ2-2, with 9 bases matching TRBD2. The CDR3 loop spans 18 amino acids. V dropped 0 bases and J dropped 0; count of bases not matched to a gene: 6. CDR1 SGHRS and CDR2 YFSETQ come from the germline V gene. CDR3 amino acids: CASSLGVAGDPNTGELFF. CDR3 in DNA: TGCGCCAGCAGCTTGGGGGTAGCGGGGGACCCGAACACCGGGGAGCTGTTTTTT. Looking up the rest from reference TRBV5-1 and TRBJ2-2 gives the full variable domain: KAGVTQTPRYLIKTRGQQVTLSCSPISGHRSVSWYQQTPGQGLQFLFEYFSETQRNKGNFPGRFSGRQFSNSRSEMNVSTLELGDSALYLCASSLGVAGDPNTGELFFGEGSRLTVL.

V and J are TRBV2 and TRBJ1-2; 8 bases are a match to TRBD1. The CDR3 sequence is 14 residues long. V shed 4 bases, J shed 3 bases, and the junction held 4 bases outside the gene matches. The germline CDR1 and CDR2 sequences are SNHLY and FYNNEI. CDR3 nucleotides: TGTGCCAGCAGTGCTCGGACAGGGCACTATGGCTACACCTTC. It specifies CASSARTGHYGYTF. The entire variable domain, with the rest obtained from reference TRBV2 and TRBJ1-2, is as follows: EPEVTQTPSHQVTQMGQEVILRCVPISNHLYFYWYRQILGQKVEFLVSFYNNEISEKSEIFDDQFSVERPDGSNFTLKIRSTKLEDSAMYFCASSARTGHYGYTFGSGTRLTVV.

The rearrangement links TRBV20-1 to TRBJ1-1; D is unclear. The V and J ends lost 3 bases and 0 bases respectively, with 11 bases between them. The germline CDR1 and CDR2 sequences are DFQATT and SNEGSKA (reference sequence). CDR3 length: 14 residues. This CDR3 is CSASPDSMNTEAFF. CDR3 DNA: TGCAGTGCTAGTCCCGATAGTATGAACACTGAAGCTTTCTTT.

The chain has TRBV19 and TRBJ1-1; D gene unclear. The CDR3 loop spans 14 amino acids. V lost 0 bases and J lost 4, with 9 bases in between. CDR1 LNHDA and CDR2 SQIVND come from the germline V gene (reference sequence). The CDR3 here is CASSIERGGTEAFF. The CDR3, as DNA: TGTGCCAGTAGTATAGAGCGGGGTGGCACTGAAGCTTTCTTT.

The chain's CDR3 is CASSYSTGRANYGYTF. The CDR3 DNA reads as TGTGCCAGCAGTTACTCGACAGGTCGAGCTAACTATGGCTACACCTTC. The chain couples TRBV6-5 to TRBJ1-2, with a possible D match to TRBD1 (6 bases). The CDR3 sequence is 16 residues long. The V gene's germline CDR1 is MNHEY and CDR2 SVGAGI. With 0 bases removed from V and 0 bases from J, the gap between germline ends came to 11 bases.

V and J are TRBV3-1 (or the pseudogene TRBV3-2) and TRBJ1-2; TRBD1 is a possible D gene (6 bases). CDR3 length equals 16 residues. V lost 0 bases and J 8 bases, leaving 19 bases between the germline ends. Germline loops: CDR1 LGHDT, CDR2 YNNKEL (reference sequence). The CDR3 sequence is CASSQEHGTDSWGYTF. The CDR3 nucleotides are TGTGCCAGCAGCCAAGAGCATGGAACGGACAGTTGGGGCTACACCTTC.

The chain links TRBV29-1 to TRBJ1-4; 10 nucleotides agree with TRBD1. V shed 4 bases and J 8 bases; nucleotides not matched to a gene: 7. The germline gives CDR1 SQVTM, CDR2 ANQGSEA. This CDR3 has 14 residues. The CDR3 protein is CSVAGTGVGEKLFF. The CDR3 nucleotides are TGCAGCGTTGCCGGGACAGGGGTCGGCGAAAAACTGTTTTTT. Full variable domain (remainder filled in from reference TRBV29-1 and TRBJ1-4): SAVISQKPSRDICQRGTSLTIQCQVDSQVTMMFWYRQQPGQSLTLIATANQGSEATYESGFVIDKFPISRPNLTFSTLTVSNMSPEDSSIYLCSVAGTGVGEKLFFGSGTQLSVL.

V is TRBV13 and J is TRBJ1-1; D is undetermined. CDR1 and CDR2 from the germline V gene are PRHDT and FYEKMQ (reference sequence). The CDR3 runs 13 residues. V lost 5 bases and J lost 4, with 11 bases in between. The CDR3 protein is CASSPTGPTEAFF. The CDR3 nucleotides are TGTGCCAGCAGCCCCACTGGGCCCACTGAAGCTTTCTTT.

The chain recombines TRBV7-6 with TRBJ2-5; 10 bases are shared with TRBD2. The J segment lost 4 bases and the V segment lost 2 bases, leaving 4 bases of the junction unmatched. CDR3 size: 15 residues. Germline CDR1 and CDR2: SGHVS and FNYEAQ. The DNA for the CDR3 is TGTGCCAGCAGCTTACTAGCGGGGGCAGGAGAGACCCAGTACTTC. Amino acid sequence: CASSLLAGAGETQYF.

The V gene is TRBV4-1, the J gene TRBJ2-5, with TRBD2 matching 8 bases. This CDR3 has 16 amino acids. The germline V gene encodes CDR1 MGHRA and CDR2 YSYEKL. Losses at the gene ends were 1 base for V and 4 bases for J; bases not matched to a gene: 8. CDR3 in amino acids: CASSQVPAGGGETQYF. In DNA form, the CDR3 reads TGCGCCAGCAGCCAAGTCCCGGCGGGGGGTGGAGAGACCCAGTACTTC.

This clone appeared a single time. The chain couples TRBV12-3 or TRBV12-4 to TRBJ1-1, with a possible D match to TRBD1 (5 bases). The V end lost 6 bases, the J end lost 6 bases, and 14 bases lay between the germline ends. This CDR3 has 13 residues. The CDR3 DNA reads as TGTGCCAGCAGGATTCAGGGTACCGCTGAAGCTTTCTTT. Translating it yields CASRIQGTAEAFF.

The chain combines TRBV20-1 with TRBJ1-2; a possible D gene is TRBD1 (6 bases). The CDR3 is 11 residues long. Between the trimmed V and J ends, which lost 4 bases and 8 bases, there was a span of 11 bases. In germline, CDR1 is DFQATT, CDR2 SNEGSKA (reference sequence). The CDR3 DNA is TGCAGTGCTAAAAACAGGGCCGGCTACACCTTC. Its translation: CSAKNRAGYTF.

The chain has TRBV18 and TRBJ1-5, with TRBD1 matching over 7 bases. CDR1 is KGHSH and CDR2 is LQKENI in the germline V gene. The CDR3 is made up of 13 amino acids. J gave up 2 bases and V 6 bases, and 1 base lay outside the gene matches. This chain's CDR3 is CASSQGGNQPQHF. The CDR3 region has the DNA TGTGCCAGCTCCCAGGGGGGCAATCAGCCCCAGCATTTT.

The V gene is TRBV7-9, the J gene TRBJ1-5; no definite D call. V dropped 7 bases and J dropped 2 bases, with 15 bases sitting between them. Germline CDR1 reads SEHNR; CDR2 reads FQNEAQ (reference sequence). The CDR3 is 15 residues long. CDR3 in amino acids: CASTPLARGNQPQHF. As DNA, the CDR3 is TGTGCCAGCACCCCCCTGGCTCGGGGCAATCAGCCCCAGCATTTT. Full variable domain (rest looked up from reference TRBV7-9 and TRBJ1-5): DTGVSQNPRHKITKRGQNVTFRCDPISEHNRLYWYRQTLGQGPEFLTYFQNEAQLEKSRLLSDRFSAERPKGSFSTLEIQRTEQGDSAMYLCASTPLARGNQPQHFGDGTRLSIL.

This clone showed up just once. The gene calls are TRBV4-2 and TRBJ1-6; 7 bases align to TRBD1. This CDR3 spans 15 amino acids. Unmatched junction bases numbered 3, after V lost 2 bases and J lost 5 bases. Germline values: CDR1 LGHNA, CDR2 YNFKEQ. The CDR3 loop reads CASSQPGQHNSPLHF. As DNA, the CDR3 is TGTGCCAGCAGCCAACCGGGACAGCATAATTCACCCCTCCACTTT.

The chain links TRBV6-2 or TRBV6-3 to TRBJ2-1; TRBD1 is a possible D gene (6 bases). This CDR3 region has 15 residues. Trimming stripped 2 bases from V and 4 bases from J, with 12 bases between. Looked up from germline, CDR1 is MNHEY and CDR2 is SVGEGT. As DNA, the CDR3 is TGTGCCAGCAGTTACGGGTGGGGGCCGTACAATGAGCAGTTCTTC. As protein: CASSYGWGPYNEQFF.

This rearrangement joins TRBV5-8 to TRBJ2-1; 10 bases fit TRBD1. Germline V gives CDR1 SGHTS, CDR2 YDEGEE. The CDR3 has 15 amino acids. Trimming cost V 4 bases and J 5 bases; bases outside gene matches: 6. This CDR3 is CASSPRTGGNNEQFF. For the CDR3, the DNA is TGTGCCAGCAGCCCCAGGACAGGGGGAAACAATGAGCAGTTCTTC. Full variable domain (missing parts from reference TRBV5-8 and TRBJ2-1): EAGVTQSPTHLIKTRGQQATLRCSPISGHTSVYWYQQALGLGLQFLLWYDEGEERNRGNFPPRFSGRQFPNYSSELNVNALELEDSALYLCASSPRTGGNNEQFFGPGTRLTVL.

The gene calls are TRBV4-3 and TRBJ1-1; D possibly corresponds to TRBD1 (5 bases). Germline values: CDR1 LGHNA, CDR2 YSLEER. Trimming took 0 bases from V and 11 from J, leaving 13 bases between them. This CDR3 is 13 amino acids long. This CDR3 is CASSQDRGVEAFF. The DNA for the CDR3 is TGCGCCAGCAGCCAAGATCGGGGGGTCGAGGCTTTCTTT.

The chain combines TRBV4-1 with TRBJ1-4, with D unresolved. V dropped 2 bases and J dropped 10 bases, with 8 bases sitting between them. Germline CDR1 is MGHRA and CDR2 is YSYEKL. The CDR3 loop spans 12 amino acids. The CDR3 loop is CASSQTSGKLFF. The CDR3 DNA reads TGCGCCAGCAGCCAAACCTCGGGAAAACTGTTTTTT.